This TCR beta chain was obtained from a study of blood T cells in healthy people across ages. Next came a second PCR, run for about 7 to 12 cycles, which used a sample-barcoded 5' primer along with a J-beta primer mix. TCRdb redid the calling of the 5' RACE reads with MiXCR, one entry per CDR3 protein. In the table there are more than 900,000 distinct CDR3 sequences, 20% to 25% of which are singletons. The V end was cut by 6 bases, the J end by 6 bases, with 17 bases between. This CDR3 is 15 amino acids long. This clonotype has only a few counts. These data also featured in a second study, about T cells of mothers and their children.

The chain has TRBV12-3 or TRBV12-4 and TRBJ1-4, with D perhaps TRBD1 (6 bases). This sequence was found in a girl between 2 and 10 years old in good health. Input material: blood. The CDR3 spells CASSQAWGAHEKLFF. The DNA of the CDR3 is TGTGCCAGCAGCCAGGCATGGGGGGCTCATGAAAAACTGTTTTTT.